Presented here are 12 T cell receptor beta chains from one specimen sequenced in a study of Ad26.COV2.S vaccination and SARS-CoV-2 variants (dated by TCRdb to the early 2020s). The treatment or condition label corresponds to: approximately 18 received Ad26.COV2.S at low or high dose, single or two shots; 5 received placebo; per-sample allocation not given. For vaccine and placebo recipients, the sequenced repertoires came from samples collected on day 63 after the first injection. To prepare the library, the immunoSEQ multiplex PCR assay was applied. The source is immuneACCESS, and TCRdb retained only in-frame sequences with V and J called. Part of the clones is not carried over; for the studies checked, unresolved V genes explain less than half of this, and the remainder is unexplained. The sample table holds more than 300,000 clones, of which around 84% were seen once. The ten most abundant clones make up 1.5% to 2.5% of the sample.

The material sequenced was peripheral blood, taken in a trial of Ad26.COV2.S vaccine versus placebo. Receptor source: a person aged 18-65 years who received the Ad26.COV2.S COVID-19 vaccine or a placebo.

The J gene is TRBJ2-3, the V gene TRBV11-2; TRBD2 might be the D (6 bases). Per germline, CDR1 SGHAT and CDR2 FQNNGV. The CDR3 is 14 residues long. V lost 0 bases, J lost 8 bases, and 12 bases lay in between. The CDR3 here is CASSLEGRQGTQYF. The CDR3 bases are TGTGCCAGCAGCTTAGAGGGGAGGCAGGGTACGCAGTATTTT.

The V and J genes are TRBV19 and TRBJ1-5; D uncertain. Trimming left V 7 bases short and J 0 bases short, with 16 bases between. Germline CDR1 LNHDA, CDR2 SQIVND (reference sequence). CDR3 length: 16 residues. CDR3: CASKVRQIDSNQPQHF. Written as DNA, the CDR3 is TGTGCCAGTAAAGTCAGGCAGATCGATAGCAATCAGCCCCAGCATTTT.

The J gene is TRBJ2-2, the V gene TRBV19, with 9 bases that match TRBD1. This CDR3 spans 17 amino acids. Looked up from germline, CDR1 is LNHDA and CDR2 is SQIVND (reference sequence). V shed 3 bases and J 4 bases; nucleotides not matched to a gene: 9. The DNA for the CDR3 is TGTGCCAGTAGTATTCCAACGACAGGGGGGGCCACCGGGGAGCTGTTTTTT. Translation gives CASSIPTTGGATGELFF.

J is TRBJ2-5 and V is TRBV5-4; D may correspond to TRBD1 or TRBD2 (5 bases each). Germline loops: CDR1 SGHNT, CDR2 YYREEE (reference sequence). This CDR3 is built from 14 residues. Between the trimmed V and J ends, which lost 0 bases and 3 bases, there was a span of 9 bases. The CDR3 loop is CASSLVGAKETQYF. The CDR3 DNA sequence: TGTGCCAGCAGCTTGGTCGGGGCGAAAGAGACCCAGTACTTC.

The chain combines TRBV5-1 with TRBJ2-5; TRBD2 is a possible D gene (5 bases). The CDR3 length is 15 residues. Germline-derived CDR1 and CDR2 are SGHRS and YFSETQ. Trimming shortened V by 0 bases and J by 4 bases, and 13 bases separated the two germline ends. The CDR3: CASSLVGTEGETQYF. CDR3 DNA: TGCGCCAGCAGCTTGGTCGGCACCGAGGGAGAGACCCAGTACTTC. The entire variable domain, with the rest obtained from reference TRBV5-1 and TRBJ2-5, is as follows: KAGVTQTPRYLIKTRGQQVTLSCSPISGHRSVSWYQQTPGQGLQFLFEYFSETQRNKGNFPGRFSGRQFSNSRSEMNVSTLELGDSALYLCASSLVGTEGETQYFGPGTRLLVL.

The chain recombines TRBV7-6 with TRBJ1-2; D ambiguous. The germline V and J ends were trimmed by 1 base and 6 bases, with 6 bases remaining between them. CDR1 is SGHVS, CDR2 FNYEAQ, per germline. This CDR3 has 12 residues. This CDR3 reads CASSLGGDGYTF. DNA of the CDR3: TGTGCCAGCAGCTTAGGAGGTGATGGCTACACCTTC.

The gene calls are TRBV5-1 and TRBJ2-7; TRBD1 agrees at 11 bases. This CDR3 spans 14 amino acids. V lost 2 bases, J lost 5 bases, and 3 bases stayed unmatched. CDR1 and CDR2 from the germline V gene are SGHRS and YFSETQ. In DNA, the CDR3 is TGCGCCAGCAGCTTCGGACAGGGGGCCGACGAGCAGTACTTC. It codes for CASSFGQGADEQYF.

This rearrangement joins TRBV7-2 to TRBJ2-3, with 9 bases matching TRBD1. The germline CDR1 and CDR2 sequences are SGHTA and FQGNSA. The V gene end was trimmed by 3 bases and the J gene end by 2 bases; junction bases not matched to a gene: 6. The CDR3 spans 16 residues. CDR3 nucleotide sequence: TGTGCCAGCAGCTTGTACCGGGACAGGGACACAGATACGCAGTATTTT. It translates to CASSLYRDRDTDTQYF.

The V gene is TRBV7-9, the J gene TRBJ2-3; 8 nucleotides agree with TRBD1. CDR1 and CDR2 from the germline V gene are SEHNR and FQNEAQ (reference sequence). The CDR3 has 15 residues. V lost 5 bases to trimming and J lost 2 bases; unmatched junction nucleotides: 6. CDR3 residues: CASSVGQGNTDTQYF. The CDR3 DNA sequence: TGTGCCAGCAGCGTTGGACAGGGCAACACAGATACGCAGTATTTT.

V and J are TRBV23-1 and TRBJ1-1; D unclear. TRBV23-1 is labeled an ORF, and its function is uncertain. The CDR3 loop spans 15 amino acids. With 3 bases removed from V and 5 bases from J, the gap between germline ends came to 16 bases. In DNA, the CDR3 is TGCGCCAGCAGTCAGTACGTCGAACCCCATACTGAAGCTTTCTTT. It is translated as CASSQYVEPHTEAFF.

CDR3 bases: TGTGCCAGCAGCCCACGCTGTTGCAAAGGCTCTGGAAACACCATATATTTT. Translating it yields CASSPRCCKGSGNTIYF. The chain links TRBV14 to TRBJ1-3; no reliable D call. CDR3 size: 17 residues. The V and J ends lost 4 bases and 0 bases respectively, with 16 bases between them. The germline V gene has CDR1 SGHDN and CDR2 FVKESK.

The rearrangement links TRBV4-1 to TRBJ2-7, with D perhaps matching TRBD2 (6 bases). V dropped 0 bases and J dropped 2 bases, with 14 bases sitting between them. The germline gives CDR1 MGHRA, CDR2 YSYEKL. This CDR3 has 16 amino acids. CDR3 loop: CASSQDPRGLAYEQYF. CDR3 DNA: TGCGCCAGCAGCCAAGATCCGAGGGGACTCGCCTACGAGCAGTACTTC.